The 32 T cell receptor beta chains listed next were all sequenced from one sample in a study of blood T cell repertoires in COVID-19. Clones were read by immunoSEQ multiplex PCR, and TCRdb kept only the in-frame ones, dropping some. The repertoire consists of roughly 350,000 clones, with 88% occurring once and the leading ten covering 6% to 8%. The sequenced sample consisted of peripheral blood. The receptor set was obtained from a woman in her 70s with COVID-19, enrolled during active disease.

The DNA of the CDR3 is TGTGCCAGCAGCTTGTTCTTTCCGGGAGGAGGATACAATGAGCAGTTCTTC. Translating gives CASSLFFPGGGYNEQFF. The chain couples TRBV5-6 to TRBJ2-1; 7 nucleotides agree with TRBD2. Trimming cost V 1 base and J 4 bases; bases outside gene matches: 11. Germline CDR1 and CDR2: SGHDT and YYEEEE. The CDR3 is 17 residues long.

The V call is TRBV27, the J call TRBJ2-2; tentative D call: TRBD1 (5 bases). The CDR3 spans 13 residues. Deletions cut 6 bases from V and 5 bases from J, with 10 bases between. The germline gives CDR1 MNHEY, CDR2 SMNVEV (reference sequence). The CDR3 coding sequence is TGTGCCAGCAGCTGGGGCGTAACCGGGGAGCTGTTTTTT. The encoded protein is CASSWGVTGELFF.

This clone was detected only a few times. The chain uses TRBV25-1 and TRBJ2-1; 7 bases align to TRBD1. Germline CDR1 reads MGHDK; CDR2 reads SYGVNS. The CDR3 has 15 residues. With 0 bases clipped from V and 9 bases from J, the junction kept 8 bases outside the gene matches. The CDR3 here is CASSEYRRQGGEQFF. CDR3 DNA sequence: TGTGCCAGCAGTGAATATCGGAGACAGGGCGGTGAGCAGTTCTTC.

This clone came up once. This sequence joins TRBV5-1 and TRBJ2-5; 8 nucleotides align to TRBD2. The trim removed 3 bases at V and 2 bases at J, leaving 6 bases unmatched. CDR1 and CDR2 from the germline V gene are SGHRS and YFSETQ. The CDR3 is made up of 15 amino acids. The CDR3 DNA reads as TGCGCCAGCAGCTATTTAGCGGGGATACAAGAGACCCAGTACTTC. This sequence encodes CASSYLAGIQETQYF.

This chain connects TRBV10-3 to TRBJ2-5; TRBD1 is a possible D gene (6 bases). With 10 bases removed from V and 0 bases from J, the gap between germline ends came to 9 bases. The CDR3 is made up of 12 amino acids. CDR1 and CDR2 (germline): ENHRY, SYGVKD. The CDR3, as DNA: TGTGCCACTAGACAGGACCAAGAGACCCAGTACTTC. Residues: CATRQDQETQYF.

This clone occurred a few times. The rearrangement uses TRBV19 and TRBJ1-5; 9 bases agree with TRBD1. The CDR3 runs to 18 residues. CDR1 and CDR2 (germline): LNHDA, SQIVND (reference sequence). J was trimmed by 3 bases and V by 5 bases; bases with no gene match: 14. The CDR3 reads CASSSGTGLLKNNQPQHF. The CDR3 coding sequence is TGTGCCAGTAGTTCCGGGACAGGGCTTTTAAAAAACAATCAGCCCCAGCATTTT.

This chain connects TRBV2 to TRBJ1-3; 7 bases map to TRBD1. The CDR3 has 13 residues. Trimming took 3 bases from V and 12 from J; bases not matched to a gene: 8. CDR1 and CDR2 (germline): SNHLY, FYNNEI. The CDR3 loop is CASSDAGGTIIYF. The CDR3 bases are TGTGCCAGCAGTGATGCAGGGGGTACAATCATATATTTT. The full variable domain, in which reference TRBV2 and TRBJ1-3 provide the parts outside the CDR3, is EPEVTQTPSHQVTQMGQEVILRCVPISNHLYFYWYRQILGQKVEFLVSFYNNEISEKSEIFDDQFSVERPDGSNFTLKIRSTKLEDSAMYFCASSDAGGTIIYFGEGSWLTVV.

The V gene is TRBV4-3, the J gene TRBJ1-1, with TRBD1 as a possible D gene (5 bases). Germline CDR1 LGHNA, CDR2 YSLEER. CDR3 size: 14 residues. Trimming took off 1 base at V and 4 bases at J, with 10 bases between the two ends. DNA for the CDR3: TGCGCCAGCAGCCAAGGCAGGGATGGCACTGAAGCTTTCTTT. This sequence encodes CASSQGRDGTEAFF.

V usage is TRBV7-9 and J usage is TRBJ2-1; TRBD2 matches 8 bases. This CDR3 contains 13 residues. The trim removed 3 bases at V and 8 bases at J, leaving 3 bases unmatched. From germline, CDR1 is SEHNR and CDR2 FQNEAQ (reference sequence). The CDR3: CASSFGGADEQFF. As DNA, the CDR3 is TGTGCCAGCAGCTTCGGGGGGGCCGATGAGCAGTTCTTC.

This clone was recorded only once. This chain connects TRBV19 to TRBJ2-7; maybe TRBD1 (5 bases). Trimming left V 3 bases short and J 0 bases short, with 6 bases between. The CDR3 runs to 13 residues. Germline CDR1 LNHDA, CDR2 SQIVND (reference sequence). CDR3: CASSIDSSYEQYF. The DNA of the CDR3 is TGTGCCAGTAGTATCGACAGCTCCTACGAGCAGTACTTC.

The chain links TRBV28 to TRBJ1-6; 8 bases line up with TRBD1. Unmatched junction bases numbered 9, after V lost 6 bases and J lost 5 bases. CDR1 MDHEN and CDR2 SYDVKM come from the germline V gene. The CDR3 runs to 16 residues. The CDR3: CASRFVGQGHNSPLHF. The CDR3 DNA is TGTGCCAGCAGATTCGTAGGACAGGGCCATAATTCACCCCTCCACTTT.

This clone was observed a few times. The rearrangement joins TRBV3-1 (or the pseudogene TRBV3-2) to TRBJ1-2; D possibly corresponds to TRBD1 (6 bases). There are 13 residues in the CDR3. Germline CDR1 reads LGHDT; CDR2 reads YNNKEL (reference sequence). The ends were cut back, 6 bases at V and 8 bases at J, with 16 bases in the middle. The CDR3 bases are TGTGCCAGCAGAGGATTGAGGGGGAACGGCTACACCTTC. Its protein product is CASRGLRGNGYTF.

The chain uses TRBV9 and TRBJ2-3, with a tentative D call TRBD1 (6 bases). Germline CDR1 and CDR2: SGDLS and YYNGEE. V was clipped by 2 bases and J by 5 bases, with 12 bases between them. The CDR3 has 14 residues. The CDR3 sequence: CASSVLGAGDTQYF. The CDR3, as DNA: TGTGCCAGCAGCGTTTTGGGGGCCGGAGATACGCAGTATTTT.

The genes are TRBV6-5 and TRBJ2-7; D is unresolved. The V gene's germline CDR1 is MNHEY and CDR2 SVGAGI. The CDR3 contains 11 residues. V lost 4 bases and J lost 3, with 4 bases in between. The CDR3 loop is CASSSYYEQYF. The CDR3 nucleotides read TGTGCCAGCAGTTCGTACTACGAGCAGTACTTC.

The rearrangement joins TRBV15 to TRBJ1-1; TRBD1 matches at 8 bases. Trimming at V came to 1 base and at J to 0 bases, leaving 4 bases not matched to a gene. The CDR3 covers 16 residues. Germline lookup yields CDR1 LNHNV and CDR2 YYDKDF (reference sequence). CDR3 bases: TGTGCCACCAGCAGAGGACAGGGGTCAATGAACACTGAAGCTTTCTTT. Protein sequence: CATSRGQGSMNTEAFF.

The rearrangement uses TRBV5-1 and TRBJ2-1; D is perhaps TRBD1 (5 bases). V shed 5 bases and J shed 8 bases, with 11 bases lying between them. Germline V gene sequence: CDR1 SGHRS, CDR2 YFSETQ. The CDR3 contains 12 residues. The CDR3: CASRMGLDEQFF. The CDR3 coding sequence is TGCGCCAGCAGAATGGGGCTCGATGAGCAGTTCTTC.

The V call is TRBV7-9, the J call TRBJ2-5, with 10 bases fitting TRBD1. Per germline, CDR1 SEHNR and CDR2 FQNEAQ (reference sequence). The CDR3 is made up of 14 amino acids. The V segment lost 6 bases and the J segment 9 bases; nucleotides outside the gene matches: 10. The CDR3 bases are TGTGCCAGCAGTTCCGGGGACAGGGGTAGGGCCCAGTACTTC. Translated: CASSSGDRGRAQYF.

The rearrangement uses TRBV7-2 and TRBJ1-1, with D perhaps TRBD1 (6 bases). Germline CDR1 reads SGHTA; CDR2 reads FQGNSA. The CDR3 spans 12 residues. Trimming cost V 5 bases and J 7 bases, with 11 bases left between them. The CDR3 spells CASSETGFEAFF. The CDR3 DNA reads as TGTGCCAGCAGCGAAACAGGGTTTGAAGCTTTCTTT.

This chain uses TRBV5-1 with TRBJ1-2; 7 bases align to TRBD1. Germline CDR1 and CDR2: SGHRS and YFSETQ. The CDR3 runs to 17 residues. V was clipped by 4 bases and J by 3 bases; unmatched bases: 15. The CDR3 spells CASSPLGDDRVYYGYTF. CDR3 sequence (DNA): TGCGCCAGCAGCCCACTAGGAGATGACAGGGTGTACTATGGCTACACCTTC.

CDR3 residues: CASGMQGDTEAFF. The CDR3 DNA follows: TGTGCCAGCGGCATGCAGGGGGACACTGAAGCTTTCTTT. This chain uses TRBV6-5 with TRBJ1-1; 7 bases agree with TRBD1. The CDR3 sequence is 13 residues long. CDR1 MNHEY and CDR2 SVGAGI come from the germline V gene. V dropped 8 bases and J dropped 3; count of bases not matched to a gene: 6.

The rearrangement joins TRBV2 to TRBJ1-2, with D possibly matching TRBD1 (5 bases). The germline gives CDR1 SNHLY, CDR2 FYNNEI. The CDR3 has 14 amino acids. V was clipped by 1 base and J by 5 bases, with 11 bases between them. The CDR3 loop is CASSEGTGTYGYTF. CDR3 coding DNA: TGTGCCAGCAGTGAAGGGACCGGGACTTATGGCTACACCTTC.

This chain connects TRBV5-1 to TRBJ1-4; 8 bases line up with TRBD1. V lost 0 bases and J lost 2; bases outside the gene matches: 3. The CDR3 covers 16 residues. The V gene's germline CDR1 is SGHRS and CDR2 YFSETQ. CDR3: CASSLGQGSTNEKLFF. The CDR3 DNA reads as TGCGCCAGCAGCTTGGGACAGGGGTCGACTAATGAAAAACTGTTTTTT.

The chain has TRBV18 and TRBJ1-5; a possible D gene is TRBD1 (5 bases). This CDR3 comprises 17 residues. V was trimmed by 3 bases and J by 0 bases, leaving 15 bases between them. Germline loops: CDR1 KGHSH, CDR2 LQKENI. This CDR3 is CASSPDNTGYSNQPQHF. The CDR3 coding sequence is TGTGCCAGCTCACCGGATAATACAGGTTATAGCAATCAGCCCCAGCATTTT.

This chain joins TRBV10-3 and TRBJ1-4; D uncertain. Germline V lookup: CDR1 ENHRY, CDR2 SYGVKD. The CDR3 loop spans 13 amino acids. V lost 0 bases to trimming and J lost 12 bases, with 11 bases between them. The CDR3: CAISESLQAELFF. CDR3 DNA: TGTGCCATCAGTGAGTCCCTCCAAGCGGAACTGTTTTTT.

The rearrangement uses TRBV14 and TRBJ1-2; D is perhaps TRBD1 (5 bases). The germline gives CDR1 SGHDN, CDR2 FVKESK. V lost 2 bases and J 8 bases, leaving 18 bases between the germline ends. The CDR3 runs 15 residues. The CDR3 bases are TGTGCCAGCAGCCAAATTGGACAAAATCAGTACGGCTACACCTTC. Translating gives CASSQIGQNQYGYTF.

The chain links TRBV5-6 to TRBJ1-3; 7 positions agree with TRBD1. V dropped 1 base and J dropped 8; count of bases not matched to a gene: 6. This CDR3 spans 14 amino acids. Germline-derived CDR1 and CDR2 are SGHDT and YYEEEE. The CDR3 sequence is CASSLNRGRDTIYF. The CDR3 DNA reads TGTGCCAGCAGCTTGAACAGGGGCCGGGACACCATATATTTT.

The chain is built from TRBV9 and TRBJ1-6; D gene ambiguous. CDR1 and CDR2 from the germline V gene are SGDLS and YYNGEE. Trimming took off 2 bases at V and 10 bases at J, with 13 bases between the two ends. The CDR3 runs 14 residues. CDR3 sequence: CASSVETDGSPLHF. For the CDR3, the DNA is TGTGCCAGCAGCGTTGAAACAGACGGCTCACCCCTCCACTTT.

This chain uses TRBV18 with TRBJ1-2; D unclear. CDR1 and CDR2 (germline): KGHSH, LQKENI. The CDR3 spans 12 residues. The V and J ends lost 3 bases and 8 bases respectively, with 10 bases between them. The CDR3 protein is CASSPQSGGYTF. CDR3 nucleotide sequence: TGTGCCAGCTCACCCCAGTCGGGGGGCTACACCTTC.

The rearrangement uses TRBV28 and TRBJ2-2; D may be TRBD2 (5 bases). The CDR3 extends over 13 amino acids. Germline CDR1 and CDR2: MDHEN and SYDVKM. V was pared by 3 bases and J by 7 bases, with 9 bases between. The CDR3 reads CASSLVGDGELFF. The DNA for the CDR3 is TGTGCCAGCAGTTTGGTCGGGGACGGGGAGCTGTTTTTT. Together with reference TRBV28 and TRBJ2-2, the CDR3 gives the full variable domain: DVKVTQSSRYLVKRTGEKVFLECVQDMDHENMFWYRQDPGLGLRLIYFSYDVKMKEKGDIPEGYSVSREKKERFSLILESASTNQTSMYLCASSLVGDGELFFGEGSRLTVL.

This clone has just a few counts. The gene calls are TRBV24-1 and TRBJ2-3; 7 bases fit TRBD1. The CDR3 runs 14 residues. J was trimmed by 5 bases and V by 3 bases; bases with no gene match: 4. CDR1 and CDR2 (germline): KGHDR, SFDVKD. In DNA, the CDR3 is TGTGCCACCAGTGATCCTACAGGGGAAGATACGCAGTATTTT. It encodes CATSDPTGEDTQYF.

This clone showed up just a few times. This sequence joins TRBV6-5 and TRBJ1-4, with TRBD1 as a possible D gene (6 bases). The CDR3 loop spans 13 amino acids. CDR1 is MNHEY, CDR2 SVGAGI, per germline. Trimming stripped 6 bases from V and 2 bases from J, with 7 bases between. The CDR3: CASRRGTNEKLFF. The CDR3, as DNA: TGTGCCAGCAGGAGGGGGACTAATGAAAAACTGTTTTTT.

The chain recombines TRBV4-1 with TRBJ2-5; D perhaps matches TRBD1 (6 bases). Trimming left V 8 bases short and J 5 bases short, with 15 bases between. In germline, CDR1 is MGHRA, CDR2 YSYEKL. The CDR3 consists of 13 residues. For the CDR3, the DNA is TGCGCCAGCGGGCGACAGGTAGGGGAGACCCAGTACTTC. It encodes CASGRQVGETQYF.